This TCR beta chain is drawn from a study of blood T cell repertoires in COVID-19. Study as a whole: Samples taken during acute and convalescent COVID-19 were collected in the United States, Italy and Spain. The cDNA or gDNA used as material had been derived from T cells, B-cell-depleted T cells, or PBMCs.

Trimming stripped 11 bases from V and 4 bases from J, with 11 bases between. This CDR3 has 11 residues. Germline lookup yields CDR1 MNHNY and CDR2 SVGAGI (reference sequence). Original analysis: By means of reference gene primer amplification, nucleated cell counts were estimated. Sequencing used immunoSEQ multiplex PCR; TCRdb keeps in-frame clones, though not all of them. The V and J calls and clone size come from that table; D and trimming were worked out from the DNA. This sample has more than 200,000 clones, with roughly 80% found just once. Sequencing was carried out using peripheral blood. The genes are TRBV6-6 and TRBJ1-2, with unresolved D. The source of this sequence is a woman of 80 years or more with acute or convalescent COVID-19. CDR3 coding DNA: TGTGCCTACGCCGAGGGCTATGGCTACACCTTC. Its translation: CAYAEGYGYTF.